This is a list of T cell receptor beta chains from one sample in a study of T cells after yellow fever vaccination. TCRdb reprocessed the 5' RACE reads via MiXCR and lists one record per CDR3 protein. The sample has some 320,000 distinct CDR3 sequences, about 11% seen once. Sequences were derived from CD4+ T cells sorted from PBMCs, sampled 45 days after the yellow fever booster vaccination. The receptors come from a man aged 18 to 29 who received the YFV17D yellow fever vaccine. Both conserved end residues are part of each CDR3. A D gene is named only where the DNA matches it firmly. Rows may omit the clone size; those that give it use once, few, many or a size class.

d_gene,v_gene,abundance,j_gene,CDR3aa,CDR3nt
-,TRBV9,-,TRBJ2-2,CASSPRSTGELFF,TGTGCCAGCAGCCCCCGGAGCACCGGGGAGCTGTTTTTT
-,TRBV4-1,few,TRBJ1-1,CASSPRTRTGAFF,TGCGCCAGCAGCCCTCGGACGCGAACGGGGGCTTTCTTT
-,TRBV7-6,few,TRBJ1-1,CASSLGLFRGMDTEAFF,TGTGCCAGCAGCTTAGGGCTCTTTCGGGGTATGGACACTGAAGCTTTCTTT
-,TRBV7-2,-,TRBJ1-5,CASSSQGRIGNQPQHF,TGTGCCAGCAGCTCCCAGGGTAGGATAGGCAATCAGCCCCAGCATTTT
-,TRBV12-5,-,TRBJ1-1,CASGLVVSRENTEAFF,TGTGCTAGTGGTTTGGTCGTCTCCAGAGAGAACACTGAAGCTTTCTTT
-,TRBV7-2,few,TRBJ2-7,CASRLVGSSYEQYF,TGTGCCAGCAGATTAGTGGGCAGCTCCTACGAGCAGTACTTC
-,TRBV18,few,TRBJ2-5,CASSPRIRQETQYF,TGTGCCAGCTCTCCCCGGATAAGGCAAGAGACCCAGTACTTC
-,TRBV14,few,TRBJ2-1,CASSQGRRVWGYNEQFF,TGTGCCAGCAGCCAAGGACGGAGGGTCTGGGGTTACAATGAGCAGTTCTTC
-,TRBV9,many,TRBJ2-5,CASSVAEAETQYF,TGTGCCAGCAGCGTAGCGGAGGCAGAGACCCAGTACTTC
-,TRBV7-2,-,TRBJ2-2,CASSLVAGNTGELFF,TGTGCCAGCAGCTTAGTCGCCGGGAACACCGGGGAGCTGTTTTTT